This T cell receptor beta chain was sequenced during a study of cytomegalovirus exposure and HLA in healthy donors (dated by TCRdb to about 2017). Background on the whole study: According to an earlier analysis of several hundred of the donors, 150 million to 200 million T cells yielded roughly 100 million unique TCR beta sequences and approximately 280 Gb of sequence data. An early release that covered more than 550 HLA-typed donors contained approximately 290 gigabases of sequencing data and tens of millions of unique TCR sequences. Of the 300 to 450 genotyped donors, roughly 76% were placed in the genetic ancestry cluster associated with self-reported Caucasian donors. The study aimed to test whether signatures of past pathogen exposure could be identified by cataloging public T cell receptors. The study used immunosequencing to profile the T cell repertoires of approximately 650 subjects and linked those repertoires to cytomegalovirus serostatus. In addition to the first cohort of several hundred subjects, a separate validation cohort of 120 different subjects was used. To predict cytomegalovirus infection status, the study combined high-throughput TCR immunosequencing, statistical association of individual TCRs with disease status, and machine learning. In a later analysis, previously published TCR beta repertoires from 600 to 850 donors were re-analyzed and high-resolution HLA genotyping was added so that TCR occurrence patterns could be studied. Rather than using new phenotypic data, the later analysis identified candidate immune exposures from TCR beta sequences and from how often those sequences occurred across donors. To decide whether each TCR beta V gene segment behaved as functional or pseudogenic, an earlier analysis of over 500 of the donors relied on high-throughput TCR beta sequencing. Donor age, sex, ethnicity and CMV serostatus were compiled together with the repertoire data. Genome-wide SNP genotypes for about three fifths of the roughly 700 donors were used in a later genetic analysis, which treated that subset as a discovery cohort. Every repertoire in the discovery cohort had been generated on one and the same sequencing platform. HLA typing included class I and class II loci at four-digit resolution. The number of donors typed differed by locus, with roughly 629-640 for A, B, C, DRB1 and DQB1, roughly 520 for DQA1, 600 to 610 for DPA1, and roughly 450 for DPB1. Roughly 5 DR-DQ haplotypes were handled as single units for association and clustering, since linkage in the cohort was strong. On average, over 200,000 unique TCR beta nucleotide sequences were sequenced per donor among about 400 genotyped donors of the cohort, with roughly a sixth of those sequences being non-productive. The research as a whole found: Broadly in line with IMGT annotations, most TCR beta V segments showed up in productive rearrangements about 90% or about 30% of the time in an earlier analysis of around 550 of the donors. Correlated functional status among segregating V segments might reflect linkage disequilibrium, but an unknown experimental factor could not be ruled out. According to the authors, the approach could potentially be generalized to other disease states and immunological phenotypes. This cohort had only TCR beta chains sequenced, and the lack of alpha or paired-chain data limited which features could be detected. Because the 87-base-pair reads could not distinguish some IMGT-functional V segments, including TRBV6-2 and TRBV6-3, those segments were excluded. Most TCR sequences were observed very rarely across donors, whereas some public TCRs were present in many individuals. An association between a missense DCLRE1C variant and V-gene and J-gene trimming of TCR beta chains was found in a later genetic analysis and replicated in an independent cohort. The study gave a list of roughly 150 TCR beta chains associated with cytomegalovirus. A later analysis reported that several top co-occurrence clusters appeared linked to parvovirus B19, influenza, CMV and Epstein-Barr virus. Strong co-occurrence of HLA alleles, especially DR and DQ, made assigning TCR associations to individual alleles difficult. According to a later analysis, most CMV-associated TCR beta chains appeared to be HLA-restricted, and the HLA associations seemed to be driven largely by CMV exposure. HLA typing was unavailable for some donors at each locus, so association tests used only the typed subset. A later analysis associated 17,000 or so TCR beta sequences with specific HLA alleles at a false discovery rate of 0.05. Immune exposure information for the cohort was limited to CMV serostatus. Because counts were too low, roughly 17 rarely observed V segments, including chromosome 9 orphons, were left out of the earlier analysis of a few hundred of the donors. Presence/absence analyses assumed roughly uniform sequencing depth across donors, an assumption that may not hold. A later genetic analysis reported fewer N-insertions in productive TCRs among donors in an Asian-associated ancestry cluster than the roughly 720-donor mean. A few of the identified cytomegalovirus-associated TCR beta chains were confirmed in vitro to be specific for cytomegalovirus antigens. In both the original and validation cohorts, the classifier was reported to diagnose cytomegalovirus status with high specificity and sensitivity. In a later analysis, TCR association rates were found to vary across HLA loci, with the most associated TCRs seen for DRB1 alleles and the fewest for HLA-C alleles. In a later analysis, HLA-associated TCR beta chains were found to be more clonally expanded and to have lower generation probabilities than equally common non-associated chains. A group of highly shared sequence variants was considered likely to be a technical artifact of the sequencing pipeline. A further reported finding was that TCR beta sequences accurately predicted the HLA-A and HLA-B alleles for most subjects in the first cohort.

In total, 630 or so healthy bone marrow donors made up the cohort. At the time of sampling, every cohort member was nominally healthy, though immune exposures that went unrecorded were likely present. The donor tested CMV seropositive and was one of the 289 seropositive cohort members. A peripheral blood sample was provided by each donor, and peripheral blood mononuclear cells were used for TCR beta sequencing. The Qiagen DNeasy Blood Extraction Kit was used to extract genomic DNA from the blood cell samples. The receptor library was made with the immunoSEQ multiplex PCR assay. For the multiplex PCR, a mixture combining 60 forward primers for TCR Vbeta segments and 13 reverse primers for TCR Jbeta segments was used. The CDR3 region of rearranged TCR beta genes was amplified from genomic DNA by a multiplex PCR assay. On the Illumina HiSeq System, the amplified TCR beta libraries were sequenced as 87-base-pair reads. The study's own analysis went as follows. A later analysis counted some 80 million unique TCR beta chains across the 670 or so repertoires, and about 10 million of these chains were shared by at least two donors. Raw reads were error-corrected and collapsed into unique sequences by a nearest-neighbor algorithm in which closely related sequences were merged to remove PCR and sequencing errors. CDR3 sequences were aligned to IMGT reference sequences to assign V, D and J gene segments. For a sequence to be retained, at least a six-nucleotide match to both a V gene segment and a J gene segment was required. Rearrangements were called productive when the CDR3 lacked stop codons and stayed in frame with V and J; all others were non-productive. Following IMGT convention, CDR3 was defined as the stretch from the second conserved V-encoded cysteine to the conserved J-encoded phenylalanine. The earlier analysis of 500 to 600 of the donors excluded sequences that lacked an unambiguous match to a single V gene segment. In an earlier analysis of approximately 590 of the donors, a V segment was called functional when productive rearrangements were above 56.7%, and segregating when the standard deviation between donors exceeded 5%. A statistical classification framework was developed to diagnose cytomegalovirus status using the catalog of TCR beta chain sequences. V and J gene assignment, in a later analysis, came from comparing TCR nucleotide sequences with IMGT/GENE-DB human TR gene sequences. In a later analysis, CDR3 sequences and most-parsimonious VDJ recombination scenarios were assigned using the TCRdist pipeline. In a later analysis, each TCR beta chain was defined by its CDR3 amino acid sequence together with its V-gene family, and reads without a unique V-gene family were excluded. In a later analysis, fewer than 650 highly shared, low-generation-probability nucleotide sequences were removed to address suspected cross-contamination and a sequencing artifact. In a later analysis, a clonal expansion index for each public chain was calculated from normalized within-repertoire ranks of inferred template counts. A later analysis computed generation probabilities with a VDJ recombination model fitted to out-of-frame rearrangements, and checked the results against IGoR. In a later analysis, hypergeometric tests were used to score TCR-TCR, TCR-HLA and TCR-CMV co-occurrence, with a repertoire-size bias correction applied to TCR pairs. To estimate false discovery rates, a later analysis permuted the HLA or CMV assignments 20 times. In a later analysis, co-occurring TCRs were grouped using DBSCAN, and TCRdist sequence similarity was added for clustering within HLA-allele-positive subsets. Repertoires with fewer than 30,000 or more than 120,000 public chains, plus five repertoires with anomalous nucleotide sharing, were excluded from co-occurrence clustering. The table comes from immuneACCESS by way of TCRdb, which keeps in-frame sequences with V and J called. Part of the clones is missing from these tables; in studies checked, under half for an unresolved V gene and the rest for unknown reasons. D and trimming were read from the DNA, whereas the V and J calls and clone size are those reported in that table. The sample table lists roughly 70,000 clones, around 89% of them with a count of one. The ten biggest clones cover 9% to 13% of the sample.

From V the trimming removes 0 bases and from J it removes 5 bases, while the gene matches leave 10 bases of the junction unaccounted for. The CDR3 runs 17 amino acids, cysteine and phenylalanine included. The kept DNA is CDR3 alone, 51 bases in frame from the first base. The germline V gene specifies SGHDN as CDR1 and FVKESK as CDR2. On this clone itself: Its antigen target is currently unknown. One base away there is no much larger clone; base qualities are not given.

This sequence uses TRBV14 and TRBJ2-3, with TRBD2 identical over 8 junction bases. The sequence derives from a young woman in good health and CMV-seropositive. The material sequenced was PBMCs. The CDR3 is CASSQDRGSGRGDTQYF. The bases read TGTGCCAGCAGCCAAGATAGGGGGAGCGGGAGAGGAGATACGCAGTATTTT.